What follows is one T cell receptor (beta chain) and its context. Its antigen specificity is not known. No qualities accompany the bases; no much larger clone lies one base away. These data belong to a study of circulating tumor DNA in untreated peripheral T-cell lymphoma (dated by TCRdb to the early 2020s). Broader findings and caveats from the paper: Tumor-specific clonotypes were identified in approximately 80% of patients, from 86% of baseline tissues and around 67% of baseline serum samples.

The CDR3, cysteine through phenylalanine, is 16 amino acids long. Only the CDR3 DNA stays, 48 bases, in frame from base 1. V loses 0 bases of germline sequence and J loses 7 bases, and the interval between the two ends is 15 bases. CDR1 and CDR2, per the germline V gene, are MGHRA and YSYEKL. Tumor-specific TCR clonotypes were identified by sequencing baseline tumor tissue collected before treatment. To monitor patients with peripheral T-cell lymphoma who were getting frontline treatment on a trial, the study applied next-generation sequencing to T-cell receptor sequences. Library creation used the immunoSEQ multiplex PCR assay. TCRdb took over this immuneACCESS table, retaining in-frame rearrangements with V and J assigned. Such tables are incomplete; in checked studies, under half of the missing clones stem from an unresolved V gene, and the remainder is unexplained. This sample gives approximately 6,800 clones in total; approximately 62% of them show up just once. About 50% of the sample is in the top ten clones.

Sequenced: tumor tissue. This TCR came from a human donor with peripheral T-cell lymphoma. The chain is made from TRBV4-1 and TRBJ2-2, with the D gene call left open. For the CDR3, the sequence is CASSQDVGQGDGELFF. Read as DNA, the sequence is TGCGCCAGCAGCCAAGATGTAGGGCAAGGAGACGGGGAGCTGTTTTTT.